A single sample is the source of the 2 T cell receptor beta chains below, sequenced in a study of regulatory T cells in long-lasting Graves disease (dated by TCRdb to the early 2020s). The meaning of the sample's time point label: persistent/refractory GD, antithyroid drugs over 5 years with positive TRAb. For both TCR sequencing and RNA sequencing, RNA was extracted from PBMCs using TRIzol. The library was built by means of multiplex PCR. For sequencing, an Illumina HiSeq 4000 was employed. To build TCR beta libraries, CDR3 regions were amplified by Arm-PCR using iRepertoire HTBI primers. TCRdb reanalyzed the raw reads on its own, using fastp at Q25 for trimming and MiXCR for clone calling, and kept in-frame beta chains. Each CDR3 protein gets just one entry, which takes the most common genes and DNA from the rows behind it. The sample table lists around 430,000 distinct CDR3 sequences, approximately 23% of them with a count of one. Around 13% of the sample is taken by the ten largest.

This sample comprised peripheral blood mononuclear cells (PBMCs), obtained when the disease was refractory, from a patient treated with antithyroid drugs. These TCRs come from a female donor with Graves disease.

This clonotype has ten or more counts. The chain joins TRBV2 to TRBJ2-7; the D gene is possibly TRBD1 (6 bases). The ends were cut back, 10 bases at V and 0 bases at J, with 13 bases in the middle. This CDR3 has 13 amino acids. CDR1 SNHLY and CDR2 FYNNEI come from the germline V gene. CDR3 loop: CANRDKYSYEQYF. For the CDR3, the DNA is TGTGCCAACCGGGACAAGTACTCCTACGAGCAGTACTTC.

This clonotype occurred a few times. The rearrangement uses TRBV5-6 and TRBJ2-5, with D hard to call. Germline values: CDR1 SGHDT, CDR2 YYEEEE. V was clipped by 1 base and J by 0 bases, with 13 bases between them. The CDR3 runs 16 residues. The CDR3 DNA follows: TGTGCCAGCAGCTTGCCGACCTGGACGTACCAAGAGACCCAGTACTTC. This codes for CASSLPTWTYQETQYF.